A single sample is the source of the 12 T cell receptor beta chains below, sequenced in a study of regulatory T cells in long-lasting Graves disease (dated by TCRdb to the early 2020s). The library was prepared using multiplex PCR. The sequencing machine was an Illumina HiSeq 4000. To build TCR beta libraries, CDR3 regions were amplified by Arm-PCR using iRepertoire HTBI primers. TCRdb took the public reads, trimmed them with fastp at Q25, ran MiXCR for clone calling and kept in-frame beta chains. Duplicate CDR3 protein sequences are folded into a single record with the most common DNA and genes. This sample holds 400,000 to 500,000 distinct CDR3 sequences; 12% to 15% were observed only once. Roughly a sixth of the sample is held by the ten biggest clonotypes. The sample's time point label is to be understood as: newly diagnosed GD, antithyroid drugs for less than 3 months. For both TCR sequencing and RNA sequencing, RNA was extracted from PBMCs in TRIzol.

These data were also reused for a study on T cells in Graves' hyperthyroidism and ophthalmopathy.

The sequences come from peripheral blood mononuclear cells (PBMCs), collected at new diagnosis, from a patient treated with antithyroid drugs. The origin of the receptors is a woman aged 50 to 60 with Graves disease. Donor details come from another sample of the same person, matched by shared clones.

This clonotype showed up just a few times. The V call is TRBV4-2, the J call TRBJ2-2; no definite D call. Trimming removed 0 bases from V and 6 bases from J, with 5 bases in between. The V gene's germline CDR1 is LGHNA and CDR2 YNFKEQ. This CDR3 has 13 residues. The CDR3 DNA follows: TGTGCCAGCAGCCAAGATATCCCCGGGGAGCTGTTTTTT. Protein: CASSQDIPGELFF.

This clonotype was seen a few times. This rearrangement joins TRBV4-1 to TRBJ1-1; TRBD1 might be the D (5 bases). Trimming took 0 bases from V and 1 from J, leaving 15 bases between them. This CDR3 spans 17 amino acids. Germline values: CDR1 MGHRA, CDR2 YSYEKL. The DNA of the CDR3 is TGCGCCAGCAGCCAAGATCTGGTTTACGGGGCGAACACTGAAGCTTTCTTT. The encoded protein is CASSQDLVYGANTEAFF.

This clonotype was counted ten times or more. This chain connects TRBV2 to TRBJ1-2, with D perhaps matching TRBD1 (6 bases). Germline V CDR1 and CDR2: SNHLY, FYNNEI. The CDR3 has 14 amino acids. Deletions cut 4 bases from V and 2 bases from J, with 11 bases between. CDR3: CASSVRGGNYGYTF. CDR3 nucleotide sequence: TGTGCCAGCAGTGTGCGTGGGGGCAACTATGGCTACACCTTC.

For the CDR3, the DNA is TGTGCCATCAGCCGCGGGACAGGGGGCGCTGGGGCCAACGTCCTGACTTTC. Translating it yields CAISRGTGGAGANVLTF. The gene calls are TRBV10-3 and TRBJ2-6, with 12 bases aligning to TRBD1. The J segment lost 2 bases and the V segment lost 6 bases, leaving 5 bases of the junction unmatched. Germline assignment: CDR1 ENHRY and CDR2 SYGVKD. The CDR3 has 17 residues.

This clonotype was seen many times. This chain joins TRBV2 and TRBJ1-1; D is uncertain. V lost 6 bases and J lost 1, with 9 bases in between. The CDR3 spans 13 residues. Per germline, CDR1 SNHLY and CDR2 FYNNEI. The CDR3 DNA reads as TGTGCCAGCAGGATGGAGGGGAACACTGAAGCTTTCTTT. This gives the protein CASRMEGNTEAFF.

The genes are TRBV7-9 and TRBJ2-3; 13 bases fit TRBD2. The CDR3 totals 16 residues. V was clipped by 5 bases and J by 5 bases; unmatched bases: 7. Per the germline V gene, CDR1 is SEHNR and CDR2 is FQNEAQ (reference sequence). The CDR3 nucleotides read TGTGCCAGCAGCCTCGGACTAGCGGGAGAAGTAGATACGCAGTATTTT. Translated, it gives CASSLGLAGEVDTQYF.

To note about this clonotype: A much larger clone lies a single base off, so this may be a read error. The rearrangement links TRBV27 to TRBJ2-3, with D tentatively TRBD1 (5 bases). CDR1 MNHEY and CDR2 SMNVEV come from the germline V gene (reference sequence). The CDR3 is 14 residues long. The CDR3 region is CATFTRTNEDTQYF. The CDR3 DNA sequence: TGTGCTACCTTTACCAGGACAAACGAAGATACGCAGTATTTT.

The CDR3 coding sequence is TGTGCCGGTAACCCGGACGGGGCCTCTGCCTACGAGCAGTACTTC. It encodes CAGNPDGASAYEQYF. This sequence joins TRBV6-1 and TRBJ2-7; D may be TRBD1 or TRBD2 (5 bases each). CDR3 length: 15 amino acids. The germline V and J ends were trimmed by 11 bases and 2 bases, with 22 bases remaining between them. The germline CDR1 and CDR2 sequences are MNHNS and SASEGT.

This clonotype was found a few times. The chain carries TRBV5-1 and TRBJ2-1; 10 nucleotides line up with TRBD2. J gave up 6 bases and V 5 bases, and 14 bases lay outside the gene matches. The CDR3 covers 17 residues. From germline, CDR1 is SGHRS and CDR2 YFSETQ. The CDR3 DNA follows: TGCGCCAGCAGACAGCGGGAGGGCCTTAGGGGCCCCAATGAGCAGTTCTTC. This codes for CASRQREGLRGPNEQFF.

The table lists this clonotype with a few counts. The V gene is TRBV5-1, the J gene TRBJ2-5; 9 bases match TRBD1. With 4 bases clipped from V and 5 bases from J, the junction kept 6 bases outside the gene matches. Germline V gene data show CDR1 as SGHRS and CDR2 as YFSETQ. CDR3 length equals 14 residues. The DNA of the CDR3 is TGCGCCAGCAGCGAAGGACAGGGGTTGGAGACCCAGTACTTC. Protein product: CASSEGQGLETQYF.

This clonotype was seen at least ten times. The J gene is TRBJ2-5, the V gene TRBV29-1, with 7 bases identical to TRBD2. The germline V gene encodes CDR1 SQVTM and CDR2 ANQGSEA. Germline trimming cut 5 bases from V and 2 bases from J; bases unmatched to any gene: 8. The CDR3 contains 14 residues. This chain's CDR3 is CSVTSGIRQETQYF. Here the CDR3 DNA reads TGCAGCGTTACCAGCGGGATCCGACAAGAGACCCAGTACTTC.

About this clonotype itself: The junction and the germline gene differ at one end; a read error may be behind it. This chain uses TRBV5-1 with TRBJ2-1; TRBD2 aligns across 8 bases. Germline CDR1 SGHRS, CDR2 YFSETQ. This CDR3 is built from 15 residues. CDR3 in amino acids: CASSVLAGAPNEQFF. CDR3 bases: TGCGCCAGCAGCGTGCTAGCGGGTGCCCCCAATGAGCAATTCTTC.